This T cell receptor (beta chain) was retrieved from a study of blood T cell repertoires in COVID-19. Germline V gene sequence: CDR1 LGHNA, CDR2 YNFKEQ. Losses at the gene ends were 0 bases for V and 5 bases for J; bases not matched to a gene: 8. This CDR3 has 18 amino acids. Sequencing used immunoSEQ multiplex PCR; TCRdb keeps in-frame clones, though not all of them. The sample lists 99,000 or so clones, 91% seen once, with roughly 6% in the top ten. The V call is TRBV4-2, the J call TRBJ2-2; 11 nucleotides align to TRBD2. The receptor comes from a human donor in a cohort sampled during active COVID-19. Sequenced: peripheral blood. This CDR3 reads CASSQDSTSGGPTGELFF. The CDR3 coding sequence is TGTGCCAGCAGCCAAGACTCCACTAGCGGGGGACCGACCGGGGAGCTGTTTTTT.